This TCR beta chain originates from a study of neurological immune-mediated disorders. The T cells used for sorted libraries numbered approximately 1 million, either CD4+ or CD8+. Findings of the study overall: TCR-beta repertoires seemed private in all groups, with no expanded CDR3 amino acid sequences shared. Multiple sclerosis was found to have the least TCR clonal expansion, below healthy controls, and HTLV-1-associated myelopathy the most.

This CDR3 spans 14 amino acids. Trimming took off 2 bases at V and 2 bases at J, with 9 bases between the two ends. Per germline, CDR1 KGHSH and CDR2 LQKENI. TCRdb re-called the 5' RACE reads with MiXCR, one entry per CDR3 protein. The sample consists of tens of thousands of distinct CDR3 sequences, roughly 25% of them appearing once. This clonotype was seen many times. Its antigen is currently unknown. Input material: CD4+ T cells from blood. The rearrangement uses TRBV18 and TRBJ1-2; D is unresolved. The clonotype was recovered from a man aged 45-60 years with HTLV-1-associated myelopathy (HAM/TSP). The CDR3: CASSPGGLNYGYTF. CDR3 in DNA: TGTGCCAGCTCACCAGGCGGATTGAACTATGGCTACACCTTC.